The source of this T cell receptor beta chain is a study of blood T cell repertoires in COVID-19 (dated by TCRdb to between 2020 and 2021). General notes on the study: Samples covering the acute and convalescent phases of COVID-19 were provided by collaborators in the United States, Italy and Spain. Sample metadata almost always included a de-identified subject ID, COVID-19 status, age in years and sex. The material from the prospective study consisted of cDNA or gDNA derived from T cells, B-cell-depleted T cells, or PBMCs. Subjects who had been exposed to COVID-19, were actively infected with it, or had recovered from it provided the deeply sampled blood TCRbeta repertoires that made up the dataset. The samples were drawn from two sources: the first 160 participants of the ongoing ImmuneRACE study, and over 1,000 subjects contributed by 6 global collaborators. A freely available public database, intended as a resource for researchers studying the immune response to SARS-CoV-2, is where the repertoires were released. HLA class I and class II types, where available, came from metadata supplied by the sample provider rather than from assay-based typing. What the authors observed across the whole study: Clinical and demographic metadata were provided uncurated, with the amount varying by source and participant.

Comment on this clone: Its antigen remains unidentified. Per-base quality was not reported, and no clone a single base away is much larger than it.

Whole blood was collected in K2EDTA tubes by collaborating institutions according to the institutions' own protocols. For TCRbeta analysis, collaborators shipped samples as frozen whole blood, isolated PBMCs, or DNA extracted from either of those sample types. The immunoSEQ Assay, a bias-controlled multiplex PCR, was used to amplify TCRbeta CDR3 regions from genomic DNA. Per the original workflow: The number of nucleated cells in each sample was estimated by amplification of reference gene primers within the assay. To quantify the absolute abundance of each unique TCRbeta CDR3 rearrangement, sequence reads were collapsed and filtered. For each sample, productive Simpson clonality was calculated by taking the square root of Simpson's diversity index across productive rearrangements. Sourced from immuneACCESS, this table was stored by TCRdb with only in-frame sequences that have V and J called. A share of the clones is absent; for the studies checked, an unresolved V gene accounts for under half, and the remainder has no known explanation. D and trimming come from the DNA, and the V and J calls and clone size come from that table. Here the sample has about 320,000 clones; about 82% occur a single time. Of the sample, around 1.5% falls within the top ten clones.

The receptor was derived from a woman aged 50 to 60 with acute or convalescent COVID-19. Sequenced input: peripheral blood.

The DNA sequence follows: TGTGCCAGCACCGGCCGAGGGGGCAGCACAGATACGCAGTATTTT. Translated, this gives CASTGRGGSTDTQYF. Recombination connected TRBV2 to TRBJ2-3; 7 junctional bases match TRBD1. The germline V gene sets CDR1 to SNHLY and CDR2 to FYNNEI. V is pruned by 7 bases and J by 0 bases, leaving 7 bases of the junction without a gene match. From cysteine to phenylalanine, the CDR3 is 15 amino acids long. The CDR3 DNA has 45 bases and is translated from base 1.